The next 19 T cell receptor beta chains were all read from a single sample in a study of T-cell memory formation after mild COVID-19. TCRdb used MiXCR to reprocess the 5' RACE reads, holding one entry per CDR3 protein. The repertoire holds around 82,000 distinct CDR3 sequences, around 13% seen once, with around two fifths in the top ten. What was sequenced was PBMCs or a T cell subset sorted from them (not recorded which). The origin of the receptors is a man younger than 35 who had mild COVID-19 (a few samples of this study predate the infection). Cell type and time point are not known.

In this sample, this clonotype turned up many times. The CDR3 DNA reads TGTGCCAGCAGCGTAGGGATCGGGGGCGACACCGGGGAGCTGTTTTTT. Translated, it gives CASSVGIGGDTGELFF. The gene calls are TRBV9 and TRBJ2-2; D possibly uses TRBD1 or TRBD2 (6 bases each). Trimming removed 0 bases at V and 3 bases at J, with 12 bases between. Germline CDR1 and CDR2: SGDLS and YYNGEE. The CDR3 totals 16 residues.

The chain employs TRBV20-1 and TRBJ1-1, with a weak D call TRBD1 (6 bases). V shed 4 bases and J shed 4 bases, with 16 bases lying between them. CDR3 size: 14 residues. Germline assignment: CDR1 DFQATT and CDR2 SNEGSKA (reference sequence). The CDR3 DNA sequence: TGCAGTGCTATTCGGGGGCAGGGGAGCACTGAAGCTTTCTTT. This gives the protein CSAIRGQGSTEAFF.

The rearrangement joins TRBV4-3 to TRBJ2-3; TRBD2 might be the D (5 bases). Germline V gene lookup returns CDR1 LGHNA and CDR2 YSLEER. V was pared by 4 bases and J by 2 bases, with 16 bases between. CDR3 size: 16 residues. The DNA for the CDR3 is TGCGCCAGCAGCCGCCAAGCAGGAGGCATCACAGATACGCAGTATTTT. It codes for CASSRQAGGITDTQYF.

CDR3 residues: CASSPGTGVNEQFF. The CDR3 coding sequence is TGTGCCAGCTCACCCGGGACAGGGGTTAATGAGCAGTTCTTC. This chain uses TRBV18 with TRBJ2-1; 10 nucleotides align to TRBD1. Unmatched junction bases numbered 3, after V lost 3 bases and J lost 7 bases. This CDR3 is 14 amino acids long. Germline CDR1 reads KGHSH; CDR2 reads LQKENI.

The rearrangement links TRBV5-1 to TRBJ2-3; D remains ambiguous. V lost 1 base and J 0 bases, leaving 6 bases between the germline ends. The CDR3 spans 14 residues. Germline V gene lookup returns CDR1 SGHRS and CDR2 YFSETQ. The CDR3 bases are TGCGCCAGCAGCTTGTACTGGAGCACAGATACGCAGTATTTT. As protein: CASSLYWSTDTQYF.

The rearrangement uses TRBV29-1 and TRBJ1-1, with TRBD1 as a possible D gene (6 bases). Germline V CDR1 and CDR2: SQVTM, ANQGSEA. CDR3 length: 15 amino acids. V gave up 0 bases and J gave up 4 bases, with 15 bases separating them. Here the CDR3 reads CSVEEKGVFPTEAFF. CDR3 sequence (DNA): TGCAGCGTTGAAGAGAAGGGGGTCTTCCCCACTGAAGCTTTCTTT.

This clonotype has a handful of counts. The chain employs TRBV12-3 or TRBV12-4 and TRBJ2-1; 7 nucleotides match TRBD1. The V gene end was trimmed by 6 bases and the J gene end by 15 bases; junction bases not matched to a gene: 8. The CDR3 contains 11 residues. CDR3 bases: TGTGCCAGCAGGACAGGGATGAATCCGTTCTTC. Translating it yields CASRTGMNPFF.

The chain uses TRBV7-9 and TRBJ2-7; 7 nucleotides line up with TRBD1. The CDR3 extends over 13 amino acids. J gave up 5 bases and V 4 bases, and 5 bases lay outside the gene matches. Per germline, CDR1 SEHNR and CDR2 FQNEAQ (reference sequence). CDR3: CASSYGTVHEQYF. The CDR3 DNA sequence: TGTGCCAGCAGCTACGGGACAGTCCACGAGCAGTACTTC. The full variable domain, in which reference TRBV7-9 and TRBJ2-7 provide the parts outside the CDR3, is DTGVSQNPRHKITKRGQNVTFRCDPISEHNRLYWYRQTLGQGPEFLTYFQNEAQLEKSRLLSDRFSAERPKGSFSTLEIQRTEQGDSAMYLCASSYGTVHEQYFGPGTRLTVT.

V and J are TRBV12-3 or TRBV12-4 and TRBJ1-1, with D perhaps TRBD1 (5 bases). The CDR3 consists of 15 residues. V was shortened by 5 bases and J by 4 bases, with 17 bases between the two germline ends. The CDR3 nucleotides read TGTGCCAGCAGTAAAACAAGCATCGGGGGCACTGAAGCTTTCTTT. This sequence encodes CASSKTSIGGTEAFF.

About this clonotype itself: The junction differs from germline at one of its ends, possibly a read error. The chain carries TRBV7-9 and TRBJ2-1, with 8 nucleotides matching TRBD1. Germline CDR1 and CDR2: SEHNR and FQNEAQ (reference sequence). This CDR3 spans 16 amino acids. This CDR3 reads CASSLAWQGAYNEQFF. The CDR3 coding sequence is TGTGCCAGCAGCTTGGCGTGGCAGGGGGCCTATAATGAGCAGTTCTTC.

This clonotype came up a few times. This rearrangement joins TRBV20-1 to TRBJ2-7, with 10 bases matching TRBD1. V shed 3 bases, J shed 5 bases, and the junction held 7 bases outside the gene matches. The CDR3 contains 14 residues. Germline V lookup: CDR1 DFQATT, CDR2 SNEGSKA (reference sequence). For the CDR3, the DNA is TGCAGTGCTAGCCTCCCAGACAGGGGGCACGAGCAGTACTTC. Amino acids: CSASLPDRGHEQYF.

This clonotype was detected only a few times. The chain recombines TRBV19 with TRBJ2-2; D perhaps matches TRBD2 (6 bases). Germline assignment: CDR1 LNHDA and CDR2 SQIVND (reference sequence). This CDR3 has 16 amino acids. The V gene lost 3 bases and the J gene lost 5 bases, with 16 bases spanning the gap. The chain's CDR3 is CASSIFGGETTGELFF. The CDR3 DNA follows: TGTGCCAGTAGTATTTTTGGCGGGGAGACGACCGGGGAGCTGTTTTTT.

This clonotype was counted ten times or more. The rearrangement uses TRBV24-1 and TRBJ1-2; TRBD1 matches at 11 bases. This CDR3 has 17 residues. Germline CDR1 KGHDR, CDR2 SFDVKD. The J segment lost 0 bases and the V segment lost 3 bases, leaving 5 bases of the junction unmatched. The CDR3 nucleotides read TGTGCCACCAGTGATGGCGGGACAGGGGGTACTAACTATGGCTACACCTTC. Translating it yields CATSDGGTGGTNYGYTF.

The genes are TRBV7-6 and TRBJ1-5; maybe TRBD1 (5 bases). The CDR3 runs to 16 residues. CDR1 and CDR2 (germline): SGHVS, FNYEAQ. V was pared by 4 bases and J by 1 base, with 14 bases between. The CDR3 here is CASSSSVAGSNQPQHF. DNA for the CDR3: TGTGCCAGCAGCTCGTCTGTAGCAGGGAGCAATCAGCCCCAGCATTTT.

This clonotype has more than one count but fewer than ten. The chain couples TRBV21-1 to TRBJ2-4; TRBD1, the table's D call, was not compared with the DNA. TRBV21-1 is a pseudogene segment. This CDR3 is built from 14 residues. The CDR3 protein is CASSNSPGSNIQYF. CDR3 bases: TGTGCCAGCAGCAACTCCCCGGGGTCGAACATTCAGTACTTC.

This clonotype was picked up a small number of times. V gene TRBV6-5 combines with J gene TRBJ1-1, with D possibly matching TRBD1 (6 bases). The CDR3 is 13 amino acids. CDR1 MNHEY and CDR2 SVGAGI come from the germline V gene. The V end was cut by 3 bases, the J end by 9 bases, with 14 bases between. The CDR3 nucleotides are TGTGCCAGCAGTTATGGGGGGGCGCGTCAAGCTTTCTTT. It encodes CASSYGGARQAFF.

The chain uses TRBV4-1 and TRBJ2-7, with 9 bases identical to TRBD2. The V and J ends lost 4 bases and 3 bases, in that order; junction bases with no gene match: 7. Germline lookup yields CDR1 MGHRA and CDR2 YSYEKL. This CDR3 has 15 amino acids. The chain's CDR3 is CASSPPGLADYEQYF. The CDR3 nucleotides read TGCGCCAGCAGCCCCCCGGGACTAGCAGACTACGAGCAGTACTTC.

The J gene is TRBJ1-6, the V gene TRBV4-3, with D possibly matching TRBD1 (6 bases). V was trimmed by 6 bases and J by 6 bases, leaving 15 bases between them. Germline V gives CDR1 LGHNA, CDR2 YSLEER. The CDR3 is 15 residues long. CDR3 sequence reads: CASSRVRTVNSPLHF. The CDR3, as DNA: TGCGCCAGCAGTCGAGTGAGGACAGTTAATTCACCCCTCCACTTT.

The genes are TRBV6-5 and TRBJ1-1, with D hard to call. V shed 0 bases and J shed 0 bases, with 5 bases lying between them. The CDR3 runs 14 residues. Germline V gene data show CDR1 as MNHEY and CDR2 as SVGAGI. For the CDR3, the DNA is TGTGCCAGCAGTTACTCTGTGATGAACACTGAAGCTTTCTTT. Its protein is CASSYSVMNTEAFF.